The entry that follows covers one T cell receptor (beta chain) sequence. Assay used: immunoSEQ multiplex PCR; TCRdb lists only in-frame clones, some missing. The sample lists over a million clones; about four fifths were seen once. This sample was included in a study of shared clonotypes between healthy human individuals. The CDR3 loop spans 13 amino acids. Germline assignment: CDR1 KGHSH and CDR2 LQKENI. V was cut by 1 base and J by 3 bases, with 6 bases left in between. The chain uses TRBV18 and TRBJ2-5; the D is unclear. The sample taken for sequencing was memory CD4+ T cells from PBMCs. Subset defined: CD45RA-negative fraction. The clonotype was recovered from a young man in good health. Some clones in this sample may be carry-over from other donors' samples. The CDR3 loop reads CASSPLWEETQYF. CDR3 bases: TGTGCCAGCTCACCACTATGGGAAGAGACCCAGTACTTC.